This T cell receptor (beta chain) was observed in a study of T cells in Graves' hyperthyroidism and ophthalmopathy. With respect to this clonotype: The antigen is unknown.

Broader study findings: In simple terms, a model built on 13 V-J features told ophthalmopathy apart from stable hyperthyroidism. Most clonotypes expanded in thyroid above 0.001 were likewise present in blood. The model foresaw ophthalmopathy a median around 6 months prior to onset.

Graves' hyperthyroidism without ophthalmopathy progression within 18 months was termed stable. The CDR3 regions of TCR beta were amplified from RNA transcripts. The TCR CDR3 first-round RT-PCR relied on the HTBI primer set. TCRdb re-derived calls from the multiplex PCR reads in MiXCR, one entry per CDR3 protein. In the table there are about 610,000 distinct CDR3 sequences, just over 45% of which are singletons. This CDR3 region has 18 residues. V lost 2 bases to trimming and J lost 7 bases, with 21 bases between them. Germline V gene data show CDR1 as WSHSY and CDR2 as SAAADI. The sample was peripheral blood or thyroid tissue (not recorded which). The gene calls are TRBV10-2 and TRBJ1-6, with D possibly TRBD1 on 6 matching bases. This receptor was identified in a woman aged 18-35 years with Graves' hyperthyroidism. In nucleotides, the CDR3 is TGCGCCAGCAGTGAGAGGGACAACGCTGGGACCGAAAATTCACCCCTCCACTTT. This sequence encodes CASSERDNAGTENSPLHF.